This T cell receptor (beta chain) was retrieved from a study of CD8+ T cells in alopecia areata. Study-level findings and limits: Normal scalp showed lower clonality than lesional scalp, especially alopecia totalis/universalis.

Sequencing templates came from extracted RNA that was reverse transcribed into cDNA. Libraries were prepared by immunoSEQ multiplex PCR; TCRdb keeps only in-frame clonotypes and omits some of them. The sample has 150,000 to 200,000 clones; 55% to 75% are singletons. This clone was observed once. Its antigen is not identified. Germline V CDR1 and CDR2: SNHLY, FYNNEI. With 7 bases clipped from V and 4 bases from J, the junction kept 10 bases outside the gene matches. This CDR3 is built from 16 residues. Treatment of the sample: oral pan-JAK inhibitor, 5-10 mg twice daily. The chain joins TRBV2 to TRBJ1-1; TRBD1 matches 12 bases. The receptor comes from a human donor with alopecia areata. The input for sequencing was CD4+ T cells sorted from blood, taken at week 24, from a patient treated with tofacitinib. This CDR3 reads CASKPRDRGLGTEAFF. The CDR3 nucleotides are TGTGCCAGCAAACCAAGGGACAGGGGGCTCGGCACTGAAGCTTTCTTT. Full variable domain (outside the CDR3, taken from reference TRBV2 and TRBJ1-1): EPEVTQTPSHQVTQMGQEVILRCVPISNHLYFYWYRQILGQKVEFLVSFYNNEISEKSEIFDDQFSVERPDGSNFTLKIRSTKLEDSAMYFCASKPRDRGLGTEAFFGQGTRLTVV.